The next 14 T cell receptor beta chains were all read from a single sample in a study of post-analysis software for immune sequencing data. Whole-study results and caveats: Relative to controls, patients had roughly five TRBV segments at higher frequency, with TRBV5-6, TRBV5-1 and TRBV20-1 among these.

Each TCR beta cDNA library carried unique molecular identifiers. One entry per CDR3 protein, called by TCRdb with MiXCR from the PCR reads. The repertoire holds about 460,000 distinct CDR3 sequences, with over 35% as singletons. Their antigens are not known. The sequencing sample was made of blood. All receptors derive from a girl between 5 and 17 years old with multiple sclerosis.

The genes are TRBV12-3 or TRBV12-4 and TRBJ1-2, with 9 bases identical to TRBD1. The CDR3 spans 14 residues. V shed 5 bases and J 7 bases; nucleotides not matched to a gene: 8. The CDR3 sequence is CASSLTGTGSGYTF. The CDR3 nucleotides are TGTGCCAGCAGTCTCACCGGGACAGGGTCTGGCTACACCTTC.

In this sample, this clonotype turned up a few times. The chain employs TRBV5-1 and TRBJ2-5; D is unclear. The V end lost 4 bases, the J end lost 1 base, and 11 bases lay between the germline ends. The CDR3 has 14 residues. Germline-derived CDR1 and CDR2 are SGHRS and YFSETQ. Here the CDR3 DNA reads TGCGCCAGCAGCCGAGCAAGGATCCAAGAGACCCAGTACTTC. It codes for CASSRARIQETQYF.

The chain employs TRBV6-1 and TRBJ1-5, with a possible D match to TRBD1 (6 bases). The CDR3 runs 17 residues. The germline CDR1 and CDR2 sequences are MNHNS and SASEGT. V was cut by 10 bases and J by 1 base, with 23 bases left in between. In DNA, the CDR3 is TGTGCCACTCAGGGGAGTTCGCCCTTCGGAAGCAATCAGCCCCAGCATTTT. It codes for CATQGSSPFGSNQPQHF.

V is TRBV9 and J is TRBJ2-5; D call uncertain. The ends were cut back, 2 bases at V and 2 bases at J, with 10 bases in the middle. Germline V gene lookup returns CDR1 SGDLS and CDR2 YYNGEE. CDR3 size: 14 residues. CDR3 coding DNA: TGTGCCAGCAGCGTGGGCACCAGACAAGAGACCCAGTACTTC. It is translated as CASSVGTRQETQYF.

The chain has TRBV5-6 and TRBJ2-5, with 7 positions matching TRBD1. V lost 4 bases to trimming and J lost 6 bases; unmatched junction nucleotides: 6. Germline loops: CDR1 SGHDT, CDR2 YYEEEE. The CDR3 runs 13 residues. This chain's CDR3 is CASSRQGRQTQYF. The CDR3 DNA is TGTGCCAGCAGCCGACAGGGAAGGCAGACCCAGTACTTC.

The CDR3, as DNA: TGTGCCAGCAGTTATCTCGGGACATCAGAAGAGACCCAGTACTTC. Encoded protein: CASSYLGTSEETQYF. The chain uses TRBV6-6 and TRBJ2-5; perhaps TRBD1 as D (6 bases). The CDR3 totals 15 residues. Per germline, CDR1 MNHNY and CDR2 SVGAGI (reference sequence). The V end lost 3 bases, the J end lost 3 bases, and 14 bases lay between the germline ends.

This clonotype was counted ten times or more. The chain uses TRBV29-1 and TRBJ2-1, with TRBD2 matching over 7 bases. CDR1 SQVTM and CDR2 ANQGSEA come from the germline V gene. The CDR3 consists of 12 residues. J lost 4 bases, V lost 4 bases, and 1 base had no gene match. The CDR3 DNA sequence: TGCAGCGTTGGGGAGGGGTACAATGAGCAGTTCTTC. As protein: CSVGEGYNEQFF.

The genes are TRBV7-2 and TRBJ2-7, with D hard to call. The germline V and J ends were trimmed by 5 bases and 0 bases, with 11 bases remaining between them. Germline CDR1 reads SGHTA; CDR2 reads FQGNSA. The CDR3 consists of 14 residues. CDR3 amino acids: CASSISRISYEQYF. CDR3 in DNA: TGTGCCAGCAGCATCTCTAGGATCTCCTACGAGCAGTACTTC.

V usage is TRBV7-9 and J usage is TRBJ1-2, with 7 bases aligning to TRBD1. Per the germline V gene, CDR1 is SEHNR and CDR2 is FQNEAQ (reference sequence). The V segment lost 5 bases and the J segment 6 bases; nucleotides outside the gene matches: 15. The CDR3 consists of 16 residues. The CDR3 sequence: CASSEDSYTGVNGYTF. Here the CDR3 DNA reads TGTGCCAGCAGCGAGGACAGTTACACAGGGGTTAATGGCTACACCTTC.

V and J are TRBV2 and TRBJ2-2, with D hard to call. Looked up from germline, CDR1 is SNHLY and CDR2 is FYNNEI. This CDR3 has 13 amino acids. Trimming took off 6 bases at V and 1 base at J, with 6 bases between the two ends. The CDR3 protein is CASRPENTGELFF. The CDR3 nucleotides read TGTGCCAGCAGACCCGAGAACACCGGGGAGCTGTTTTTT.

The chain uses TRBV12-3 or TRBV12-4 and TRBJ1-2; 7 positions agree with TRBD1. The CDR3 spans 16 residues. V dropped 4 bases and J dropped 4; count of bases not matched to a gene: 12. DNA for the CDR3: TGTGCCAGCAGTTCCACACCGGGACAGCAGCTCTATGGCTACACCTTC. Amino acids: CASSSTPGQQLYGYTF.

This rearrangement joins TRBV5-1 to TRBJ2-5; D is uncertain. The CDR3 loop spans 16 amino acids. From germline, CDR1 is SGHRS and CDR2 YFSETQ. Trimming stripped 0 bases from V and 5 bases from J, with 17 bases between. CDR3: CASSLVSRSGRETQYF. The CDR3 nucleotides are TGCGCCAGCAGCTTGGTCTCCAGGTCAGGCAGGGAGACCCAGTACTTC.

The CDR3 sequence is CASSYAAHPVPYEQYF. DNA of the CDR3: TGTGCCAGCAGTTACGCGGCCCACCCTGTCCCCTACGAGCAGTACTTC. The gene calls are TRBV6-2 or TRBV6-3 and TRBJ2-7; D gene unclear. V was cut by 2 bases and J by 2 bases, with 16 bases left in between. CDR1 and CDR2 from the germline V gene are MNHEY and SVGEGT. This CDR3 spans 16 amino acids.

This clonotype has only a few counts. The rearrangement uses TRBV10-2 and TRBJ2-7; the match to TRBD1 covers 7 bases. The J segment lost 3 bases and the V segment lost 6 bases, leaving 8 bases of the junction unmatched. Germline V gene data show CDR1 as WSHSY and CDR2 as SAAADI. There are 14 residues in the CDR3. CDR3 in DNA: TGCGCCAGCAGGCTAAGGCAGGGGGTCTACGAGCAGTACTTC. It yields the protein CASRLRQGVYEQYF.